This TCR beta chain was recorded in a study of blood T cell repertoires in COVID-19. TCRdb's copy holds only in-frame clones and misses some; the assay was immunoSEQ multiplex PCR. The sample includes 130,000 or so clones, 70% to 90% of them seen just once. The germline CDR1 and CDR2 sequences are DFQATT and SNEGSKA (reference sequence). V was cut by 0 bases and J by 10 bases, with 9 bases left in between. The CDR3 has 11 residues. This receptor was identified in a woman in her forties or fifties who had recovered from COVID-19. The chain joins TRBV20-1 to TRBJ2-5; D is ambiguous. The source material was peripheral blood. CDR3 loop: CSARDKHFQYF. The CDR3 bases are TGCAGTGCTAGAGATAAACATTTCCAGTACTTC.